This TCR beta chain was documented in a study of shared clonotypes between healthy human individuals. Findings and limits, study-wide: There were few donors, and this limited the genetic and exposure-history diversity represented. Naive CD4 clonotype sharing across a handful of donors was approximately 5%. At large depth, rarefaction still showed sorted-subset sequencing to be incomplete. Sequencing depth was a factor that was expected to affect clonotype sharing among donors.

The CDR3 runs to 15 residues. The germline CDR1 and CDR2 sequences are SGHRS and YFSETQ. The ends lost 3 bases at V and 2 bases at J; junction bases unmatched: 7. Concerning this clone itself: Its antigen remains unidentified.

Sequencing was performed with immunoSEQ multiplex PCR; in TCRdb, only in-frame clones are kept and a portion is missing. Here the sample spans 500,000 or so clones, about 96% being singletons. The chain combines TRBV5-1 with TRBJ2-7; TRBD1 agrees at 8 bases. This TCR came from a young woman in good health. The material sequenced was naive CD4+ T cells sorted from blood. Subset reported: CD45RA+ positively selected. The DNA for the CDR3 is TGCGCCAGCAGCTCGGGACAGGCCGGCGCCTACGAGCAGTACTTC. Translation: CASSSGQAGAYEQYF.